Below are 25 T cell receptor beta chains sequenced from a single sample in a study of cytomegalovirus exposure and HLA in healthy donors. The PCR made use of 60 Vbeta and 13 Jbeta primers. Produced via immunoSEQ multiplex PCR; TCRdb's table is partial and in-frame only. This sample has over 75,000 clones, with under 75% found just once. The sequenced sample consisted of PBMCs. The receptors shown here come from a human donor in good health.

The V and J genes are TRBV2 and TRBJ1-4, with D possibly matching TRBD1 (6 bases). Trimming left V 8 bases short and J 0 bases short, with 13 bases between. Germline values: CDR1 SNHLY, CDR2 FYNNEI. The CDR3 length is 15 residues. Here the CDR3 DNA reads TGTGCCAGCGGGGGGGCCAAAGCAACTAATGAAAAACTGTTTTTT. Translated, it gives CASGGAKATNEKLFF.

The CDR3 region has the DNA TGTGCCTGGAGTGTAAATTTTTACTCTGGAAACACCATATATTTT. This sequence encodes CAWSVNFYSGNTIYF. The chain employs TRBV30 and TRBJ1-3; the D is unclear. The CDR3 sequence is 15 residues long. The germline CDR1 and CDR2 sequences are GTSNPN and SVGIG (reference sequence). V dropped 0 bases and J dropped 0 bases, with 9 bases sitting between them.

The chain is built from TRBV9 and TRBJ1-5; 7 bases fit TRBD1. There are 16 residues in the CDR3. With V trimmed by 0 bases and J by 4 bases, 7 bases remained unmatched. Germline lookup yields CDR1 SGDLS and CDR2 YYNGEE. The CDR3 bases are TGTGCCAGCAGCGTAGGAGGTACAGGGGAGAATCAGCCCCAGCATTTT. Translation gives CASSVGGTGENQPQHF.

J is TRBJ2-1 and V is TRBV18; D remains unclear. This CDR3 has 14 residues. CDR1 KGHSH and CDR2 LQKENI come from the germline V gene. Between the trimmed V and J ends, which lost 3 bases and 4 bases, there was a span of 10 bases. The DNA for the CDR3 is TGTGCCAGCTCACCTCGAGACACGTACAATGAGCAGTTCTTC. Translation gives CASSPRDTYNEQFF.

The chain carries TRBV18 and TRBJ1-6, with TRBD1 as a possible D gene (5 bases). Per the germline V gene, CDR1 is KGHSH and CDR2 is LQKENI. This CDR3 spans 18 amino acids. The V end lost 0 bases, the J end lost 10 bases, and 22 bases lay between the germline ends. DNA of the CDR3: TGTGCCAGCTCACCACCGCACGGGGGAACGGGGATAAGGTCACCCCTCCACTTT. Translated, it gives CASSPPHGGTGIRSPLHF.

The chain employs TRBV7-3 and TRBJ2-1, with 8 bases lining up with TRBD1. The CDR3 is 15 residues long. The V gene's germline CDR1 is SGHTA and CDR2 FQGTGA. J was trimmed by 6 bases and V by 5 bases; bases with no gene match: 9. For the CDR3, the DNA is TGTGCCAGCAGCCCAGGGGGCCACGGGGTCAATGAGCAGTTCTTC. It encodes CASSPGGHGVNEQFF.

This clone was observed a handful of times. V is TRBV4-3 and J is TRBJ2-3; tentative D call: TRBD2 (6 bases). Trimming cost V 0 bases and J 9 bases, with 16 bases left between them. Germline V CDR1 and CDR2: LGHNA, YSLEER. The CDR3 extends over 15 amino acids. The CDR3 loop is CASSQDLFGGMTQYF. The CDR3 bases are TGCGCCAGCAGCCAAGATCTATTCGGGGGAATGACGCAGTATTTT.

This clone has just a few counts. This chain connects TRBV10-3 to TRBJ1-1, with a weak D call TRBD1 (5 bases). CDR1 is ENHRY and CDR2 is SYGVKD in the germline V gene. Trimming left V 6 bases short and J 0 bases short, with 11 bases between. The CDR3 sequence is 14 residues long. CDR3 residues: CAISAGRMNTEAFF. The CDR3 coding sequence is TGTGCCATCAGCGCGGGACGGATGAACACTGAAGCTTTCTTT.

The V gene is TRBV29-1, the J gene TRBJ2-3, with a weak D call TRBD1 (5 bases). This CDR3 has 11 amino acids. The germline V gene encodes CDR1 SQVTM and CDR2 ANQGSEA. Between the trimmed V and J ends, which lost 2 bases and 6 bases, there was a span of 6 bases. In nucleotides, the CDR3 is TGCAGCGTTGAAAGACAGGATACGCAGTATTTT. Translated, it gives CSVERQDTQYF.

The chain couples TRBV11-3 to TRBJ1-1; 7 bases fit TRBD1. Trimming cost V 7 bases and J 3 bases; bases outside gene matches: 8. Germline-derived CDR1 and CDR2 are SGHNT and YENEEA. This CDR3 is built from 14 residues. The CDR3 region is CASTSYQGDTEAFF. As DNA, the CDR3 is TGTGCCAGCACCTCGTATCAGGGGGACACTGAAGCTTTCTTT.

This clone showed up just once. The V and J genes are TRBV4-3 and TRBJ2-1; TRBD2 aligns across 10 bases. The CDR3 length is 17 residues. Germline V gene sequence: CDR1 LGHNA, CDR2 YSLEER. Trimming at V came to 1 base and at J to 8 bases, leaving 11 bases not matched to a gene. For the CDR3, the DNA is TGCGCCAGCAGCCAAGGCCTCCGAGCGGGGGGGCGAGATGAGCAGTTCTTC. Translating gives CASSQGLRAGGRDEQFF.

This chain uses TRBV7-3 with TRBJ2-3; 10 bases match TRBD1. Unmatched junction bases numbered 7, after V lost 8 bases and J lost 2 bases. The germline V gene has CDR1 SGHTA and CDR2 FQGTGA. The CDR3 totals 15 residues. CDR3 protein: CASHETGGVTDTQYF. Here the CDR3 DNA reads TGTGCCAGCCATGAGACAGGGGGCGTCACAGATACGCAGTATTTT.

The sample holds a few counts of this clone. The chain couples TRBV4-3 to TRBJ1-3; D gene ambiguous. Trimming stripped 3 bases from V and 2 bases from J, with 8 bases between. Germline V lookup: CDR1 LGHNA, CDR2 YSLEER. The CDR3 runs to 14 residues. CDR3 in amino acids: CASSQGRAGNTIYF. CDR3 coding DNA: TGCGCCAGCAGCCAGGGGAGAGCTGGAAACACCATATATTTT.

The chain couples TRBV2 to TRBJ1-6, with D maybe TRBD1 (5 bases). V was clipped by 6 bases and J by 7 bases, with 10 bases between them. Germline V gene sequence: CDR1 SNHLY, CDR2 FYNNEI. The CDR3 runs to 13 residues. The CDR3 spells CASRRDANSPLHF. The CDR3 coding sequence is TGTGCCAGCAGGCGGGACGCGAATTCACCCCTCCACTTT. The complete variable domain, with remaining parts taken from reference TRBV2 and TRBJ1-6, reads EPEVTQTPSHQVTQMGQEVILRCVPISNHLYFYWYRQILGQKVEFLVSFYNNEISEKSEIFDDQFSVERPDGSNFTLKIRSTKLEDSAMYFCASRRDANSPLHFGNGTRLTVT.

This chain joins TRBV4-3 and TRBJ1-1, with D perhaps matching TRBD1 (6 bases). Germline-derived CDR1 and CDR2 are LGHNA and YSLEER. Deletions cut 3 bases from V and 6 bases from J, with 14 bases between. This CDR3 has 14 residues. The CDR3 loop reads CASSHEQGRAEAFF. CDR3 DNA sequence: TGCGCCAGCAGCCACGAACAGGGTCGCGCTGAAGCTTTCTTT.

The chain couples TRBV7-9 to TRBJ2-1; D perhaps matches TRBD2 (5 bases). The germline V gene has CDR1 SEHNR and CDR2 FQNEAQ (reference sequence). V lost 2 bases to trimming and J lost 4 bases, with 12 bases between them. This CDR3 is built from 15 residues. In DNA, the CDR3 is TGTGCCAGCAGCTTAACTAGGGCTTCTTACAATGAGCAGTTCTTC. Its translation: CASSLTRASYNEQFF. The complete variable domain, with remaining parts taken from reference TRBV7-9 and TRBJ2-1, reads DTGVSQNPRHKITKRGQNVTFRCDPISEHNRLYWYRQTLGQGPEFLTYFQNEAQLEKSRLLSDRFSAERPKGSFSTLEIQRTEQGDSAMYLCASSLTRASYNEQFFGPGTRLTVL.

The chain has TRBV4-3 and TRBJ2-2, with D perhaps TRBD2 (7 bases). Germline V gives CDR1 LGHNA, CDR2 YSLEER. With 0 bases removed from V and 6 bases from J, the gap between germline ends came to 14 bases. The CDR3 totals 16 residues. In DNA form, the CDR3 reads TGCGCCAGCAGCCAAGAGGTCCAGGGGAGGGCCGGGGAGCTGTTTTTT. Amino acids: CASSQEVQGRAGELFF.

This clone was detected only a few times. V is TRBV11-3 and J is TRBJ2-2; no reliable D call. Between the trimmed V and J ends, which lost 1 base and 9 bases, there was a span of 6 bases. The germline V gene has CDR1 SGHNT and CDR2 YENEEA. The length of the CDR3 is 12 residues. DNA for the CDR3: TGTGCCAGCAGCTTAGGACTGTGGGAGCTGTTTTTT. Translation gives CASSLGLWELFF.

A few counts support this clone. Other DNA sequences of this sample code for an identical CDR3. V is TRBV5-1 and J is TRBJ1-1, with D uncertain. V was cut by 4 bases and J by 1 base, with 8 bases left in between. The CDR3 totals 13 residues. Germline V gene lookup returns CDR1 SGHRS and CDR2 YFSETQ. The CDR3 DNA follows: TGCGCCAGCAGCCTAGAGGCGAACACTGAAGCTTTCTTT. Amino acids: CASSLEANTEAFF. The full variable domain, in which reference TRBV5-1 and TRBJ1-1 provide the parts outside the CDR3, is KAGVTQTPRYLIKTRGQQVTLSCSPISGHRSVSWYQQTPGQGLQFLFEYFSETQRNKGNFPGRFSGRQFSNSRSEMNVSTLELGDSALYLCASSLEANTEAFFGQGTRLTVV.

The chain has TRBV30 and TRBJ2-3; 9 bases line up with TRBD1. CDR3 length equals 15 residues. The ends lost 3 bases at V and 3 bases at J; junction bases unmatched: 7. Looked up from germline, CDR1 is GTSNPN and CDR2 is SVGIG (reference sequence). The CDR3 DNA sequence: TGTGCCTGGAGCTTAACAGGGGGCAGAACAGATACGCAGTATTTT. It is translated as CAWSLTGGRTDTQYF.

The chain recombines TRBV5-6 with TRBJ1-2; 9 nucleotides agree with TRBD1. Germline V CDR1 and CDR2: SGHDT, YYEEEE. This CDR3 contains 14 residues. Trimming cost V 1 base and J 7 bases; bases outside gene matches: 5. CDR3 coding DNA: TGTGCCAGCAGCTTGTACAGGGGGCTGGGTGGCTACACCTTC. It yields the protein CASSLYRGLGGYTF.

V is TRBV6-5 and J is TRBJ2-7; TRBD1 might be the D (6 bases). The CDR3 sequence is 15 residues long. Trimming left V 6 bases short and J 1 base short, with 16 bases between. Germline CDR1 MNHEY, CDR2 SVGAGI. CDR3 DNA sequence: TGTGCCAGCAGACGCCATCACAGGGCTTCCTACGAGCAGTACTTC. This gives the protein CASRRHHRASYEQYF.

V is TRBV5-1 and J is TRBJ2-7; 7 bases align to TRBD2. The CDR3 covers 15 residues. V dropped 0 bases and J dropped 6; count of bases not matched to a gene: 9. Germline CDR1 SGHRS, CDR2 YFSETQ. The CDR3 bases are TGCGCCAGCAGCTTGGCTCAGGGAGGGCAGGGCGAGCAGTACTTC. Amino acid sequence: CASSLAQGGQGEQYF. Drawing the rest from reference TRBV5-1 and TRBJ2-7, the complete variable domain is KAGVTQTPRYLIKTRGQQVTLSCSPISGHRSVSWYQQTPGQGLQFLFEYFSETQRNKGNFPGRFSGRQFSNSRSEMNVSTLELGDSALYLCASSLAQGGQGEQYFGPGTRLTVT.

The chain is built from TRBV2 and TRBJ2-7, with 8 bases identical to TRBD2. Per the germline V gene, CDR1 is SNHLY and CDR2 is FYNNEI. This CDR3 has 14 residues. The ends lost 5 bases at V and 3 bases at J; junction bases unmatched: 6. CDR3 protein: CASSRGLVVYEQYF. CDR3 nucleotides: TGTGCCAGCAGTAGGGGACTAGTCGTCTACGAGCAGTACTTC.

The V gene is TRBV11-3, the J gene TRBJ1-6, with 7 bases lining up with TRBD1. V lost 8 bases to trimming and J lost 8 bases; unmatched junction nucleotides: 6. The CDR3 contains 13 residues. Germline values: CDR1 SGHNT, CDR2 YENEEA. CDR3 coding DNA: TGTGCCAGCCAGATAGGGGGCGATTCACCCCTCCACTTT. The encoded protein is CASQIGGDSPLHF.